The 12 T cell receptor beta chains in this list originate from one sample, sequenced in a study of CD4 T cells in relation to SARS-CoV-2 and coronaviruses (TCRdb year 2021). For these TCRs, the target antigens are not known. The method was the immunoSEQ multiplex PCR assay. This immuneACCESS table, as held by TCRdb, lists in-frame sequences with V and J called but not all clones. Of the missing ones, under half trace to an unresolved V gene in checked studies; the others have no known cause. This sample holds about 36,000 clones; about 86% were observed only once. Jointly, the top ten make up approximately 7% of the sample. Sequences were obtained from naive CD4+ T cells from PBMCs, cultured in vitro. The cell subset or site label on this specimen signifies: naive CD4+ T cells isolated by negative enrichment. The receptor set was obtained from an adult with COVID-19.

V gene TRBV28 combines with J gene TRBJ2-7; 7 bases fit TRBD2. The V and J ends lost 5 bases and 5 bases, in that order; junction bases with no gene match: 6. In germline, CDR1 is MDHEN, CDR2 SYDVKM. CDR3 length: 13 residues. DNA of the CDR3: TGTGCCAGCAGTCGTGGGAGGGCCCACGAGCAGTACTTC. This gives the protein CASSRGRAHEQYF.

The chain carries TRBV7-2 and TRBJ2-5; no reliable D call. With 2 bases removed from V and 5 bases from J, the gap between germline ends came to 6 bases. The CDR3 is 12 amino acids. Germline V gene lookup returns CDR1 SGHTA and CDR2 FQGNSA. The CDR3 region has the DNA TGTGCCAGCAGCTTATTGGGGGAGACCCAGTACTTC. This translates into CASSLLGETQYF.

The chain joins TRBV7-2 to TRBJ1-1; unclear D gene. Germline V gene lookup returns CDR1 SGHTA and CDR2 FQGNSA. This CDR3 contains 13 residues. V was cut by 0 bases and J by 7 bases, with 9 bases left in between. The CDR3 spells CASSLAVQIEAFF. For the CDR3, the DNA is TGTGCCAGCAGCTTAGCGGTACAGATTGAAGCTTTCTTT.

This chain joins TRBV6-2 or TRBV6-3 and TRBJ2-3; 9 bases fit TRBD2. The CDR3 loop spans 15 amino acids. The V and J ends lost 2 bases and 0 bases, in that order; junction bases with no gene match: 0. From germline, CDR1 is MNHEY and CDR2 SVGEGT. The CDR3 here is CASSYTSGSTDTQYF. CDR3 nucleotide sequence: TGTGCCAGCAGTTACACTAGCGGGAGCACAGATACGCAGTATTTT.

This rearrangement joins TRBV5-6 to TRBJ2-2; 7 positions agree with TRBD2. Germline V CDR1 and CDR2: SGHDT, YYEEEE. The CDR3 runs 16 residues. V shed 2 bases, J shed 1 base, and the junction held 5 bases outside the gene matches. The CDR3 sequence is CASSFGAGVNTGELFF. CDR3 sequence (DNA): TGTGCCAGCAGCTTCGGCGCGGGGGTGAACACCGGGGAGCTGTTTTTT.

The J gene is TRBJ2-7, the V gene TRBV9; 7 nucleotides match TRBD1. Germline V gene lookup returns CDR1 SGDLS and CDR2 YYNGEE. The J segment lost 1 base and the V segment lost 2 bases, leaving 9 bases of the junction unmatched. The CDR3 covers 16 residues. The CDR3 nucleotides read TGTGCCAGCAGCGTTCCGGGGACAGTGGAATCCTACGAGCAGTACTTC. It translates to CASSVPGTVESYEQYF.

This clone has just a few counts. V is TRBV30 and J is TRBJ2-7; 8 positions match TRBD2. The CDR3 has 14 amino acids. CDR1 and CDR2 (germline): GTSNPN, SVGIG (reference sequence). The V gene end was trimmed by 3 bases and the J gene end by 2 bases; junction bases not matched to a gene: 6. The CDR3 DNA reads as TGTGCCTGGAGGGCGAGCGGGAGTACCTACGAGCAGTACTTC. It codes for CAWRASGSTYEQYF.

The chain joins TRBV5-1 to TRBJ2-1; TRBD2 matches at 11 bases. Unmatched junction bases numbered 6, after V lost 3 bases and J lost 4 bases. This CDR3 is 16 amino acids long. CDR1 and CDR2 (germline): SGHRS, YFSETQ. The CDR3 sequence: CASSWDLAGGYNEQFF. The CDR3 bases are TGCGCCAGCAGCTGGGATCTAGCGGGAGGTTACAATGAGCAGTTCTTC.

The chain combines TRBV30 with TRBJ2-1; D unclear. From germline, CDR1 is GTSNPN and CDR2 SVGIG (reference sequence). V was pared by 0 bases and J by 6 bases, with 15 bases between. The CDR3 contains 15 residues. The CDR3 protein is CAWSVRLSLGNEQFF. CDR3 nucleotide sequence: TGTGCCTGGAGTGTTCGACTTAGCCTTGGCAATGAGCAGTTCTTC.

The table lists this clone with a count of one. This rearrangement joins TRBV5-4 to TRBJ1-1, with unresolved D. V dropped 1 base and J dropped 5 bases, with 12 bases sitting between them. The CDR3 is made up of 14 amino acids. Looked up from germline, CDR1 is SGHNT and CDR2 is YYREEE (reference sequence). DNA for the CDR3: TGTGCCAGCAGCTTGTCAACAGCCACAACTGAAGCTTTCTTT. Translating it yields CASSLSTATTEAFF.

V gene TRBV5-6 combines with J gene TRBJ2-4; 9 nucleotides align to TRBD1. This CDR3 has 16 residues. The germline CDR1 and CDR2 sequences are SGHDT and YYEEEE. Trimming cost V 4 bases and J 6 bases; bases outside gene matches: 11. The CDR3 sequence is CASSLTGGFQGNIQYF. The CDR3 DNA reads as TGTGCCAGCAGCCTTACAGGGGGCTTCCAGGGAAACATTCAGTACTTC.

The chain employs TRBV20-1 and TRBJ2-7, with a possible D match to TRBD2 (6 bases). V lost 5 bases and J 3 bases, leaving 8 bases between the germline ends. The CDR3 has 11 residues. CDR1 and CDR2 from the germline V gene are DFQATT and SNEGSKA (reference sequence). DNA of the CDR3: TGCAGTGCTCCGGAGGGCTACGAGCAGTACTTC. Translating it yields CSAPEGYEQYF.